This T cell receptor delta chain is from a study of gamma-delta chains in newborns, infants, children. Study summary: Microbial exposure reportedly drives polyclonal innate γδ T cell expansion after birth.

Per the germline V gene, CDR1 is GEAIGNYY and CDR2 is EKD. The CDR3 has 18 amino acids. TCRdb redid clone calling on the reads using CATT. The sample carries about 6,100 delta-chain clones, 1.5% to 2.5% recorded once. With regard to this clone: This may come from a read error, since a much larger clone is one base off. Other nucleotide sequences in the sample specify the same CDR3.

The V call is TRDV2, the J call TRDJ3; TRDD3 matches at 11 bases. Sequencing was carried out using blood. The TCR was taken from a child who was a newborn, infant or young child, either healthy, febrile or measles-vaccinated (not recorded which). CDR3 loop: CACDMGDTRTWDTRQMFF. The DNA for the CDR3 is TGTGCCTGTGACATGGGGGATACGCGTACCTGGGACACCCGACAGATGTTCTTC.